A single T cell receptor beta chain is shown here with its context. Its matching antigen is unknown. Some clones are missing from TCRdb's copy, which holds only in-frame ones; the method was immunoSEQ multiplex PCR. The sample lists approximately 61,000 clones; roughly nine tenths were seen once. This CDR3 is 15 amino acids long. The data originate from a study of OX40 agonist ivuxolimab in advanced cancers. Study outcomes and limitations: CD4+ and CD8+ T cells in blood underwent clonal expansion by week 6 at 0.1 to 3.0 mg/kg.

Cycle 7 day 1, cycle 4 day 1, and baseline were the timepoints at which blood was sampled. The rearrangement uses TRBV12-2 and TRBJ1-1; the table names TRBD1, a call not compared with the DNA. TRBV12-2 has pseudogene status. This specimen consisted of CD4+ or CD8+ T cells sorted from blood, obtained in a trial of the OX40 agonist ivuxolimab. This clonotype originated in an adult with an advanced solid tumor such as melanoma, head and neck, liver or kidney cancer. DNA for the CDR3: TGTGCAAGTCGCTTAGCTGGGCAGAAGAACACTGAAGCTTTCTTT. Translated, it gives CASRLAGQKNTEAFF.